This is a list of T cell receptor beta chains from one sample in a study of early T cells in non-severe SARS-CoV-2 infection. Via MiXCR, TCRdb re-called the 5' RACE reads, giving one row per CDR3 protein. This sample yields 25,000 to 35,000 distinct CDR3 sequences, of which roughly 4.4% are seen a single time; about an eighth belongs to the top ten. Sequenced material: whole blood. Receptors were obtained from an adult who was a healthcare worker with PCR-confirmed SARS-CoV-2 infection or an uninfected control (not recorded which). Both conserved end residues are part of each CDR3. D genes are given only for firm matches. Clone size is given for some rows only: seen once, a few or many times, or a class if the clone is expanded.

CDR3 DNA: TGTGCCAGCAGCCAAGAACAAAGCAATCAGCCCCAGCATTTT
CDR3 protein: CASSQEQSNQPQHF
CDR3 length: 14
V gene: TRBV3-1
clone size: many
J gene: TRBJ1-5
D gene: NA

CDR3 DNA: TGTGCCAGCAGCTTAAATTCACCCCTCCACTTT
CDR3 protein: CASSLNSPLHF
CDR3 length: 11
V gene: TRBV5-5
clone size: many
J gene: TRBJ1-6
D gene: NA

CDR3 DNA: TGTGCCAGCAGTCCACTCGGACAAAAAGATACGCAGTATTTT
CDR3 protein: CASSPLGQKDTQYF
CDR3 length: 14
V gene: TRBV6-2/TRBV6-3
clone size: many
J gene: TRBJ2-3
D gene: NA

CDR3 DNA: TGTGCCAGCAGCCAGCAGGGGAGCGGCAATCAGCCCCAGCATTTT
CDR3 protein: CASSQQGSGNQPQHF
CDR3 length: 15
V gene: TRBV5-5
clone size: few
J gene: TRBJ1-5
D gene: NA

CDR3 DNA: TGTGCCAGCAGCTTATATCGAGGGGAACAGCCCCAGCATTTT
CDR3 protein: CASSLYRGEQPQHF
CDR3 length: 14
V gene: TRBV7-2
clone size: many
J gene: TRBJ1-5
D gene: NA

CDR3 DNA: TGTGCCAGCAGCTTAAGGCCGACAGACAATGAGCAGTTCTTC
CDR3 protein: CASSLRPTDNEQFF
CDR3 length: 14
V gene: TRBV7-9
clone size: many
J gene: TRBJ2-1
D gene: NA

CDR3 DNA: TGTGCCAGCAGCTTTAAAAATGAGCAGTTCTTC
CDR3 protein: CASSFKNEQFF
CDR3 length: 11
V gene: TRBV7-2
clone size: many
J gene: TRBJ2-1
D gene: NA

CDR3 DNA: TGCGCCAGCAGCTTGGGTGAGACTAGCGTATACAATGAGCAGTTCTTC
CDR3 protein: CASSLGETSVYNEQFF
CDR3 length: 16
V gene: TRBV5-1
clone size: NA
J gene: TRBJ2-1
D gene: TRBD2

CDR3 DNA: TGTGCCAGCAGTGAGGTCGGGACAGTTTATTCACCCCTCCACTTT
CDR3 protein: CASSEVGTVYSPLHF
CDR3 length: 15
V gene: TRBV2
clone size: many
J gene: TRBJ1-6
D gene: TRBD1

CDR3 DNA: TGTGCCAGCAGTGAAGCAACGGGGGGGGAGACCCAGTACTTC
CDR3 protein: CASSEATGGETQYF
CDR3 length: 14
V gene: TRBV6-1
clone size: many
J gene: TRBJ2-5
D gene: TRBD2

CDR3 DNA: TGTGCCAGCAGTTTAGTGGCTAGCGGGCTTCACTACAATGAGCAGTTCTTC
CDR3 protein: CASSLVASGLHYNEQFF
CDR3 length: 17
V gene: TRBV12-3/TRBV12-4
clone size: many
J gene: TRBJ2-1
D gene: TRBD2

CDR3 DNA: TGCAGGATCCCCGGGACGGCGGACTACTATGGCTACACCTTC
CDR3 protein: CRIPGTADYYGYTF
CDR3 length: 14
V gene: TRBV20-1
clone size: few
J gene: TRBJ1-2
D gene: NA

CDR3 DNA: TGTGCCATCAGGGACAGCCAGAACACCGGGGAGCTGTTTTTT
CDR3 protein: CAIRDSQNTGELFF
CDR3 length: 14
V gene: TRBV10-3
clone size: many
J gene: TRBJ2-2
D gene: NA

CDR3 DNA: TGTGCCAGCAGCCAGGGCCAGGGCAGGGCAGAAACCGGGGAGCTGTTTTTT
CDR3 protein: CASSQGQGRAETGELFF
CDR3 length: 17
V gene: TRBV4-2
clone size: NA
J gene: TRBJ2-2
D gene: NA

CDR3 DNA: TGTGCCAGCAGCCCAGACCCACAGACAGGGTTTACTTACGAGCAGTACTTC
CDR3 protein: CASSPDPQTGFTYEQYF
CDR3 length: 17
V gene: TRBV7-6
clone size: few
J gene: TRBJ2-7
D gene: TRBD1

CDR3 DNA: TGCAGCGTGGGGACAGGGAGCCACGAGCAGTACTTC
CDR3 protein: CSVGTGSHEQYF
CDR3 length: 12
V gene: TRBV29-1
clone size: many
J gene: TRBJ2-7
D gene: TRBD1

CDR3 DNA: TGTGCCAGCTCACCGGGGGCGACTAATACTGGAAACACCATATATTTT
CDR3 protein: CASSPGATNTGNTIYF
CDR3 length: 16
V gene: TRBV18
clone size: many
J gene: TRBJ1-3
D gene: NA

CDR3 DNA: TGTGCCAGCAGCACAGTTACCGGCTACACCTTC
CDR3 protein: CASSTVTGYTF
CDR3 length: 11
V gene: TRBV7-9
clone size: many
J gene: TRBJ1-2
D gene: NA

CDR3 DNA: TGTGCCAGCAGCAAAGTGGCAGGGAGCTCCTACAATGAGCAGTTCTTC
CDR3 protein: CASSKVAGSSYNEQFF
CDR3 length: 16
V gene: TRBV21-1
clone size: few
J gene: TRBJ2-1
D gene: NA

CDR3 DNA: TGCGCCAGCAGCCGTTCCGGGGACACTGAAGCTTTCTTT
CDR3 protein: CASSRSGDTEAFF
CDR3 length: 13
V gene: TRBV5-1
clone size: many
J gene: TRBJ1-1
D gene: NA

CDR3 DNA: TGTGCCAGCAGCTCCACTTCAGGGGGACCGTATAGCAATCAGCCCCAGCATTTT
CDR3 protein: CASSSTSGGPYSNQPQHF
CDR3 length: 18
V gene: TRBV12-3/TRBV12-4
clone size: NA
J gene: TRBJ1-5
D gene: TRBD1

CDR3 DNA: TGTGCCAGCAAGGGGGCTATCTATAATTCACCCCTCCACTTT
CDR3 protein: CASKGAIYNSPLHF
CDR3 length: 14
V gene: TRBV6-6
clone size: many
J gene: TRBJ1-6
D gene: TRBD1

CDR3 DNA: TGTGCCAGCAGTGACGGAGGGTCGAGGCACACAGATACGCAGTATTTT
CDR3 protein: CASSDGGSRHTDTQYF
CDR3 length: 16
V gene: TRBV6-4
clone size: many
J gene: TRBJ2-3
D gene: NA

CDR3 DNA: TGTGCCAGCAGCGGTAGACAGTCCGACTATGGCTACACCTTC
CDR3 protein: CASSGRQSDYGYTF
CDR3 length: 14
V gene: TRBV9
clone size: many
J gene: TRBJ1-2
D gene: NA

CDR3 DNA: TGTGCCACCAGCGTTCAGAAGAACACCGGGGAGCTGTTTTTT
CDR3 protein: CATSVQKNTGELFF
CDR3 length: 14
V gene: TRBV15
clone size: NA
J gene: TRBJ2-2
D gene: NA

CDR3 DNA: TGTGCCAGCAGTTTAGAGCGGGAGGCCCTTTTGTACTTC
CDR3 protein: CASSLEREALLYF
CDR3 length: 13
V gene: TRBV12-3/TRBV12-4
clone size: many
J gene: TRBJ2-7
D gene: TRBD2

CDR3 DNA: TGCGCCAGCAGCTCGTCCGGGACAGGGCATTTCGATGAGCAGTTCTTC
CDR3 protein: CASSSSGTGHFDEQFF
CDR3 length: 16
V gene: TRBV5-1
clone size: many
J gene: TRBJ2-1
D gene: TRBD1

CDR3 DNA: TGTGCCAGCAGCCTACGACAGGGGATGGTTGCCGGGGAGCTGTTTTTT
CDR3 protein: CASSLRQGMVAGELFF
CDR3 length: 16
V gene: TRBV3-1
clone size: many
J gene: TRBJ2-2
D gene: TRBD1

CDR3 DNA: TGTGCCAGCAGTTACATAGAGAACACTGAAGCTTTCTTT
CDR3 protein: CASSYIENTEAFF
CDR3 length: 13
V gene: TRBV6-2/TRBV6-3
clone size: many
J gene: TRBJ1-1
D gene: NA

CDR3 DNA: TGTGCCAGCAGCTACGGGACGGTCAAAAATTCACCCCTCCACTTT
CDR3 protein: CASSYGTVKNSPLHF
CDR3 length: 15
V gene: TRBV5-6
clone size: NA
J gene: TRBJ1-6
D gene: NA

CDR3 DNA: TGTGCCTTCCCGGGGGACCGGGAGCTGTTTTTT
CDR3 protein: CAFPGDRELFF
CDR3 length: 11
V gene: TRBV27
clone size: many
J gene: TRBJ2-2
D gene: NA

CDR3 DNA: TGCGCCAGCAGCCCTTCTGTGGGGGCTGGCTACACCTTC
CDR3 protein: CASSPSVGAGYTF
CDR3 length: 13
V gene: TRBV4-1
clone size: many
J gene: TRBJ1-2
D gene: NA

CDR3 DNA: TGTGCCAGCAAACTACAGGGGAACACTGAAGCTTTCTTT
CDR3 protein: CASKLQGNTEAFF
CDR3 length: 13
V gene: TRBV27
clone size: many
J gene: TRBJ1-1
D gene: NA

CDR3 DNA: TGTGCCAGCAGTCGGACAGGGGCCACCGGGGAGCTGTTTTTT
CDR3 protein: CASSRTGATGELFF
CDR3 length: 14
V gene: TRBV7-2
clone size: NA
J gene: TRBJ2-2
D gene: TRBD1

CDR3 DNA: TGTGCCAGCAGCCACATCCTTAGCGGGAGTCTCGGGGAGCTGTTTTTT
CDR3 protein: CASSHILSGSLGELFF
CDR3 length: 16
V gene: TRBV3-1
clone size: NA
J gene: TRBJ2-2
D gene: TRBD2

CDR3 DNA: TGTGCCAGCAGCTCACCGGGACAGGGGACCACCGGGGAGCTGTTTTTT
CDR3 protein: CASSSPGQGTTGELFF
CDR3 length: 16
V gene: TRBV7-3
clone size: many
J gene: TRBJ2-2
D gene: TRBD1

CDR3 DNA: TGTGCCAGCAGCCTAACTCATAGCTCCTACAATGAGCAGTTCTTC
CDR3 protein: CASSLTHSSYNEQFF
CDR3 length: 15
V gene: TRBV9
clone size: few
J gene: TRBJ2-1
D gene: NA

CDR3 DNA: TGCGCCAGCAGTCAATTCCGGAGGTTCCCCCCCTTAGGCTCCTACAATGAGCAGTTCTTC
CDR3 protein: CASSQFRRFPPLGSYNEQFF
CDR3 length: 20
V gene: TRBV23-1
clone size: many
J gene: TRBJ2-1
D gene: NA

CDR3 DNA: TGTGCCAGCAGCTCCCGGGGGACTGAAGCTTTCTTT
CDR3 protein: CASSSRGTEAFF
CDR3 length: 12
V gene: TRBV3-1
clone size: many
J gene: TRBJ1-1
D gene: NA

CDR3 DNA: TGCAGTGCTAGAGGGGACAGGGGGGACACTGAAGCTTTCTTT
CDR3 protein: CSARGDRGDTEAFF
CDR3 length: 14
V gene: TRBV20-1
clone size: many
J gene: TRBJ1-1
D gene: TRBD1

CDR3 DNA: TGCGCCAGCAGCCCACGAACTAGCGACTACGAGCAGTACTTC
CDR3 protein: CASSPRTSDYEQYF
CDR3 length: 14
V gene: TRBV5-1
clone size: NA
J gene: TRBJ2-7
D gene: TRBD2

CDR3 DNA: TGTGCCAGCAGTTACCCTACCGGGACTAGCAGATACAATGAGCAGTTCTTC
CDR3 protein: CASSYPTGTSRYNEQFF
CDR3 length: 17
V gene: TRBV6-2/TRBV6-3
clone size: many
J gene: TRBJ2-1
D gene: TRBD2

CDR3 DNA: TGTGCCAGCAGCCCGATCGGGGACTCGCCTTACACAGATACGCAGTATTTT
CDR3 protein: CASSPIGDSPYTDTQYF
CDR3 length: 17
V gene: TRBV7-9
clone size: many
J gene: TRBJ2-3
D gene: NA

CDR3 DNA: TGTGCCAGCAGTTACTCATTAGGGGGATTTAGTTCACCCCTCCACTTT
CDR3 protein: CASSYSLGGFSSPLHF
CDR3 length: 16
V gene: TRBV6-5
clone size: many
J gene: TRBJ1-6
D gene: NA

CDR3 DNA: TGTGCCAGCAGCGCCCCGGGACAGCCTTGGGAGCTGTTTTTT
CDR3 protein: CASSAPGQPWELFF
CDR3 length: 14
V gene: TRBV9
clone size: few
J gene: TRBJ2-2
D gene: TRBD1

CDR3 DNA: TGTGCCAGCAGCGTAGACTCGAGGGGGGGTTCTGAAGCTTTCTTT
CDR3 protein: CASSVDSRGGSEAFF
CDR3 length: 15
V gene: TRBV9
clone size: many
J gene: TRBJ1-1
D gene: NA

CDR3 DNA: TGTGCCAGCAGTGGGATACAGGGTTCTCAGCCCCAGCATTTT
CDR3 protein: CASSGIQGSQPQHF
CDR3 length: 14
V gene: TRBV28
clone size: many
J gene: TRBJ1-5
D gene: NA

CDR3 DNA: TGTGCCAGCAGCTTAGCGGGGACTAGCACAGATACGCAGTATTTT
CDR3 protein: CASSLAGTSTDTQYF
CDR3 length: 15
V gene: TRBV7-3
clone size: few
J gene: TRBJ2-3
D gene: NA

CDR3 DNA: TGTGCCAGCAGCTCCTCGGGAGGGGCGCCCGGGGAGCTGTTTTTT
CDR3 protein: CASSSSGGAPGELFF
CDR3 length: 15
V gene: TRBV7-8
clone size: many
J gene: TRBJ2-2
D gene: TRBD2

CDR3 DNA: TGCAGCGTGAAAGTACAGGGAATCCACGAGCAGTACTTC
CDR3 protein: CSVKVQGIHEQYF
CDR3 length: 13
V gene: TRBV29-1
clone size: many
J gene: TRBJ2-7
D gene: NA

CDR3 DNA: TGTGCCATCAGTGATTTAGCGGAGACCCAGTACTTC
CDR3 protein: CAISDLAETQYF
CDR3 length: 12
V gene: TRBV10-3
clone size: many
J gene: TRBJ2-5
D gene: NA

CDR3 DNA: TGTGCCACCAGCAGAGATGGTCCCCCTAATTCACCCCTCCACTTT
CDR3 protein: CATSRDGPPNSPLHF
CDR3 length: 15
V gene: TRBV15
clone size: many
J gene: TRBJ1-6
D gene: NA

CDR3 DNA: TGCAGCGTTGAAGAGATGGGACAGCATTACAATGAGCAGTTCTTC
CDR3 protein: CSVEEMGQHYNEQFF
CDR3 length: 15
V gene: TRBV29-1
clone size: many
J gene: TRBJ2-1
D gene: TRBD1

CDR3 DNA: TGTGCCAGCAGTTACACCGGGGCGCAGTTGAACACTGAAGCTTTCTTT
CDR3 protein: CASSYTGAQLNTEAFF
CDR3 length: 16
V gene: TRBV6-6
clone size: few
J gene: TRBJ1-1
D gene: NA

CDR3 DNA: TGTGCCAGCAGGAAGGGGTGGGAGCTGTTTTTT
CDR3 protein: CASRKGWELFF
CDR3 length: 11
V gene: TRBV12-3/TRBV12-4
clone size: few
J gene: TRBJ2-2
D gene: NA

CDR3 DNA: TGTGCCAGCAGCTTAACTCAGATGGACAGGGAGTATTTT
CDR3 protein: CASSLTQMDREYF
CDR3 length: 13
V gene: TRBV7-3
clone size: NA
J gene: TRBJ2-3
D gene: TRBD1

CDR3 DNA: TGTGCCAGCAGCTTAGCGGACAGTCCCAAAAAACTGTTTTTT
CDR3 protein: CASSLADSPKKLFF
CDR3 length: 14
V gene: TRBV7-8
clone size: many
J gene: TRBJ1-4
D gene: NA

CDR3 DNA: TGTGCCAGCAGCCCCGACGTGTACTATGGCTACACCTTC
CDR3 protein: CASSPDVYYGYTF
CDR3 length: 13
V gene: TRBV7-9
clone size: NA
J gene: TRBJ1-2
D gene: NA

CDR3 DNA: TGTGCCAGCAGCCAAGATCATCGACAGGGTACCCTGCCATCAAATGAGCAGTTCTTC
CDR3 protein: CASSQDHRQGTLPSNEQFF
CDR3 length: 19
V gene: TRBV4-2
clone size: many
J gene: TRBJ2-1
D gene: TRBD1

CDR3 DNA: TGTGCCAGCAGCGACAGGACCGAGCAGTACTTC
CDR3 protein: CASSDRTEQYF
CDR3 length: 11
V gene: TRBV28
clone size: NA
J gene: TRBJ2-7
D gene: NA